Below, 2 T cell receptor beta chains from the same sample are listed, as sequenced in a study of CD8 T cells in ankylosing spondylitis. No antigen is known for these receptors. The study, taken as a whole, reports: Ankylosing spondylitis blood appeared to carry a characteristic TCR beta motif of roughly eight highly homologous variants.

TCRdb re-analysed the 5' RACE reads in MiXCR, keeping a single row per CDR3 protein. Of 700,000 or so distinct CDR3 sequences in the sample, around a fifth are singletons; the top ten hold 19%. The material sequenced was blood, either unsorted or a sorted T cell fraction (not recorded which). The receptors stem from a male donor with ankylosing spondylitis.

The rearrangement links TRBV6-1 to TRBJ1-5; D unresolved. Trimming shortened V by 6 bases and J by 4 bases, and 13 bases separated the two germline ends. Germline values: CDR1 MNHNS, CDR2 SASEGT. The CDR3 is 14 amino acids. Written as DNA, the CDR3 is TGTGCCAGCAGGGAAAGTACACGTAATCAGCCCCAGCATTTT. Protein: CASRESTRNQPQHF.

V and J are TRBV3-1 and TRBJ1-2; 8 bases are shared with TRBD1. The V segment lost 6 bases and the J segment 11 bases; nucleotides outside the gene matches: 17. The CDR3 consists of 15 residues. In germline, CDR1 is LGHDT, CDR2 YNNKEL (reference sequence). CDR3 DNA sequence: TGTGCCAGCAGTCCTCTGACAGGGGAGTGGATGTGGTACACCTTC. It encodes CASSPLTGEWMWYTF.